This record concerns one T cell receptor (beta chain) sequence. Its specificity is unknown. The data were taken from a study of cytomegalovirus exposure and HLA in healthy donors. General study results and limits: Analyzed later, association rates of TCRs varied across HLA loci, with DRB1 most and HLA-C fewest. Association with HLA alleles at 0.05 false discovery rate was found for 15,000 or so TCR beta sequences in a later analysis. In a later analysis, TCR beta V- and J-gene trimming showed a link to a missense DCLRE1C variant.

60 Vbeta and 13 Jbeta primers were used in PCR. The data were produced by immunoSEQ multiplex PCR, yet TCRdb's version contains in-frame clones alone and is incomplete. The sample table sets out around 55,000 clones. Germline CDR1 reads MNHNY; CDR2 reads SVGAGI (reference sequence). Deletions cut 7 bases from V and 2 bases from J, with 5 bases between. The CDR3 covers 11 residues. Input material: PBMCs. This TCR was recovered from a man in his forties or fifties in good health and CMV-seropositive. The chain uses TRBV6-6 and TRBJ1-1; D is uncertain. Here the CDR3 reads CASTLNTEAFF. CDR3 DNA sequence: TGTGCCAGCACTCTAAACACTGAAGCTTTCTTT.